This T cell receptor beta chain is from a study of T cell repertoires in cytomegalovirus infection (dated by TCRdb to between 2019 and 2020). Broadly, across the study: The HLA type of each donor mattered for the analysis, because public TCR beta signatures pointed to carriage of CMV infection along with the matching HLA type.

The CDR3 holds 17 amino acids from the cysteine to the phenylalanine. The entry retains the CDR3 DNA only, 51 bases that are in frame from base 1. Sequences SGHTA (CDR1) and FQGNSA (CDR2) are obtained from the germline V gene. V is clipped by 5 bases and J by 1 base, and the sequence between their germline boundaries is 20 bases long. Study-wide conclusions, independent of this receptor: In the ex vivo response, HLA-C-restricted CMV-specific TCR beta clonotypes were dominant, and in two of eight donors the single most frequent clonotype came from this HLA-C-restricted group. In both this cohort and an independent roughly 330-donor cohort, the cumulative frequency of public TCR beta family members distinguished carriers of CMV infection plus the relevant HLA type.

Sequenced on an Illumina HiSeq 1500. TCRdb trimmed public reads at Q25 via fastp, called clones via MiXCR and kept in-frame beta chains. Rows merge per CDR3 protein into single entries with the most common DNA and genes. Present in this sample are about 740,000 distinct CDR3 sequences, 35% to 45% of which were seen just once. The leading ten clones occupy around 2.6% of the sample. This clonotype was seen a few times. Its antigen target is currently unknown. No per-base quality is available; no much larger clone lies one base away. The rearranged chain carries TRBV7-2 and TRBJ1-2; TRBD1 is a weak D gene call, 5 bases matching. This TCR was recovered from a human donor in good health (CMV status not recorded). Some clones in this sample may be carry-over from other donors' samples. Sequencing input: PBMCs. The DNA is as follows: TGTGCCAGCAGCCACCAAACTGGGACGGCTGGTAACTATGGCTACACCTTC. This encodes CASSHQTGTAGNYGYTF.